A single sample is the source of the 21 T cell receptor beta chains below, sequenced in a study of CD8+CD57+ T cells in acquired aplastic anemia. Those patients picked for sequencing had displayed CD8+CD57+ cell expansion on flow cytometry. Profiling of TCR beta VDJ combinations and CDR3 sequences used genomic DNA as template. MiXCR, applied by TCRdb to the reads, yields one record per CDR3 protein. The repertoire includes about 98,000 distinct CDR3 sequences, roughly 70% of them detected once, and less than 75% sits in the top ten. Sequences were obtained from sorted CD4+, CD8+, or CD8+CD57+ T cells (not recorded which) from PBMCs. Every receptor here comes from a human donor with aplastic anemia.

The chain uses TRBV12-3 or TRBV12-4 and TRBJ1-5, with D unresolved. Trimming removed 1 base at V and 7 bases at J, with 2 bases between. The CDR3 covers 11 residues. This CDR3 reads CASSLGQPQHF. In DNA, the CDR3 is TGTGCCAGCAGTTTAGGACAGCCCCAGCATTTT.

This clonotype was picked up many times. The chain couples TRBV7-6 to TRBJ2-7, with 8 bases aligning to TRBD1. Germline CDR1 is SGHVS and CDR2 is FNYEAQ. CDR3 length: 16 amino acids. The V and J ends lost 1 base and 4 bases, in that order; junction bases with no gene match: 9. CDR3 sequence (DNA): TGTGCCAGCAGCTTAGATTGGCAGGGGGCTGGGTACGAGCAGTACTTC. Its protein is CASSLDWQGAGYEQYF.

This clonotype has at least ten counts. V and J are TRBV5-4 and TRBJ2-7; D gene ambiguous. The CDR3 is 13 residues long. Germline CDR1 reads SGHNT; CDR2 reads YYREEE (reference sequence). Trimming removed 0 bases at V and 6 bases at J, with 10 bases between. This CDR3 is CASSLGSLGEQYF. The DNA for the CDR3 is TGTGCCAGCAGCTTGGGTAGTCTGGGCGAGCAGTACTTC.

This chain connects TRBV7-9 to TRBJ2-7; the D is unclear. CDR3 length equals 11 residues. Looked up from germline, CDR1 is SEHNR and CDR2 is FQNEAQ (reference sequence). Trimming removed 5 bases at V and 5 bases at J, with 7 bases between. CDR3 DNA: TGTGCCAGCAGCGACATTAACGAGCAGTACTTC. This translates into CASSDINEQYF.

The chain combines TRBV19 with TRBJ1-2; D is uncertain. The CDR3 sequence is 13 residues long. The V gene's germline CDR1 is LNHDA and CDR2 SQIVND (reference sequence). Trimming left V 6 bases short and J 2 bases short, with 10 bases between. CDR3 in amino acids: CASRKDGNYGYTF. The DNA of the CDR3 is TGTGCCAGTAGGAAGGACGGGAACTATGGCTACACCTTC.

This chain uses TRBV20-1 with TRBJ2-2; 10 bases align to TRBD2. This CDR3 region has 14 residues. Germline V CDR1 and CDR2: DFQATT, SNEGSKA (reference sequence). With 2 bases clipped from V and 3 bases from J, the junction kept 0 bases outside the gene matches. Here the CDR3 reads CSARLAGDTGELFF. As DNA, the CDR3 is TGCAGTGCTAGACTAGCGGGAGACACCGGGGAGCTGTTTTTT.

A few counts support this clonotype. The chain is built from TRBV10-3 and TRBJ2-1; 13 nucleotides line up with TRBD2. V gave up 6 bases and J gave up 8 bases; unmatched junction bases: 7. Germline V CDR1 and CDR2: ENHRY, SYGVKD. The CDR3 is 15 amino acids. CDR3 residues: CAIRQLAGGPDEQFF. CDR3 in DNA: TGTGCCATCAGGCAACTAGCGGGAGGGCCCGATGAGCAGTTCTTC.

The chain links TRBV19 to TRBJ2-1; 8 bases fit TRBD2. The CDR3 runs 14 residues. Trimming removed 8 bases from V and 6 bases from J; junction bases left unmatched: 9. CDR1 is LNHDA and CDR2 is SQIVND in the germline V gene (reference sequence). The CDR3 region has the DNA TGTGCCAGTGCCGGGACTAGGGGGTTCAATGAGCAGTTCTTC. Amino acid sequence: CASAGTRGFNEQFF.

The CDR3 loop reads CSARDRGQLYEQYF. Here the CDR3 DNA reads TGCAGTGCTAGAGATCGGGGACAGCTCTACGAGCAGTACTTC. The chain couples TRBV20-1 to TRBJ2-7, with 7 bases that match TRBD1. V lost 0 bases to trimming and J lost 3 bases; unmatched junction nucleotides: 5. Germline V gene data show CDR1 as DFQATT and CDR2 as SNEGSKA (reference sequence). The CDR3 covers 14 residues.

V usage is TRBV20-1 and J usage is TRBJ2-7; 12 nucleotides agree with TRBD2. The junction had 5 bases not matched to a gene; V was cut back by 3 bases and J by 2 bases. Per germline, CDR1 DFQATT and CDR2 SNEGSKA (reference sequence). This CDR3 spans 15 amino acids. CDR3 region: CSARTSGSITYEQYF. The CDR3 DNA reads TGCAGTGCTAGGACTAGCGGGAGTATCACCTACGAGCAGTACTTC.

The chain couples TRBV19 to TRBJ2-7; D gene ambiguous. Trimming took off 5 bases at V and 5 bases at J, with 13 bases between the two ends. Germline loops: CDR1 LNHDA, CDR2 SQIVND (reference sequence). The CDR3 consists of 13 residues. CDR3 nucleotides: TGTGCCAGTAGTCCCTTGGGGTATCACGAGCAGTACTTC. Translated: CASSPLGYHEQYF.

The gene calls are TRBV7-3 and TRBJ2-1; no definite D call. The germline V gene encodes CDR1 SGHTA and CDR2 FQGTGA. The CDR3 loop spans 14 amino acids. V dropped 2 bases and J dropped 3 bases, with 8 bases sitting between them. The CDR3 DNA sequence: TGTGCCAGCAGCTTAGGATCATTCTACAATGAGCAGTTCTTC. Translated, it gives CASSLGSFYNEQFF. The variable domain in full, with the rest retrieved from reference TRBV7-3 and TRBJ2-1, is GAGVSQTPSNKVTEKGKYVELRCDPISGHTALYWYRQSLGQGPEFLIYFQGTGAADDSGLPNDRFFAVRPEGSVSTLKIQRTERGDSAVYLCASSLGSFYNEQFFGPGTRLTVL.

The V gene is TRBV4-1, the J gene TRBJ1-6; D uncertain. The CDR3 is 19 residues long. Germline-derived CDR1 and CDR2 are MGHRA and YSYEKL. Trimming took 0 bases from V and 0 from J, leaving 15 bases between them. CDR3 in amino acids: CASSQDPAEQSSYNSPLHF. The CDR3 coding sequence is TGCGCCAGCAGCCAAGATCCGGCGGAACAGAGCTCCTATAATTCACCCCTCCACTTT.

The gene calls are TRBV19 and TRBJ2-7; D assignment may be TRBD1 or TRBD2 (5 bases each). V dropped 4 bases and J dropped 4 bases, with 14 bases sitting between them. CDR1 and CDR2 from the germline V gene are LNHDA and SQIVND (reference sequence). The CDR3 has 14 amino acids. In DNA, the CDR3 is TGTGCCAGTAGTAGAGCAGGGACGACGTACGAGCAGTACTTC. As protein: CASSRAGTTYEQYF.

This clonotype was seen a single time. The genes are TRBV25-1 and TRBJ2-7; D is possibly TRBD1 or TRBD2 (6 bases each). V was pared by 8 bases and J by 9 bases, with 26 bases between. The length of the CDR3 is 15 residues. Germline CDR1 and CDR2: MGHDK and SYGVNS. CDR3 DNA sequence: TGTGCCAGCCTCCTCCGGGGGCAGGGCGTCTATCGGCAGTACTTC. Protein product: CASLLRGQGVYRQYF.

As regards this clonotype: Germline and junction disagree at one end, which may indicate a read error. The V call is TRBV5-1, the J call TRBJ1-2; TRBD1 matches at 9 bases. CDR1 SGHRS and CDR2 YFSETQ come from the germline V gene. CDR3 length: 13 residues. The CDR3 sequence: CASSSGQGYGHTF. As DNA, the CDR3 is TGCGCCAGCAGCTCGGGACAGGGATATGGCCACACCTTC.

This clonotype was seen just once. The CDR3 nucleotides read TGTGCCAGCAGCTTAAAGGGGCAGACCCAGTACTTC. Its translation: CASSLKGQTQYF. This chain joins TRBV2 and TRBJ2-5; maybe TRBD1 (5 bases). CDR1 and CDR2 (germline): SNHLY, FYNNEI. Trimming took off 6 bases at V and 6 bases at J, with 11 bases between the two ends. The CDR3 sequence is 12 residues long. The full variable domain, rest sourced from reference TRBV2 and TRBJ2-5, is EPEVTQTPSHQVTQMGQEVILRCVPISNHLYFYWYRQILGQKVEFLVSFYNNEISEKSEIFDDQFSVERPDGSNFTLKIRSTKLEDSAMYFCASSLKGQTQYFGPGTRLLVL.

The chain joins TRBV7-9 to TRBJ1-4; D is unclear. CDR1 and CDR2 from the germline V gene are SEHNR and FQNEAQ (reference sequence). Trimming removed 5 bases from V and 0 bases from J, with 10 bases in between. The CDR3 contains 15 residues. The CDR3 sequence: CASSAPITTNEKLFF. CDR3 coding DNA: TGTGCCAGCAGCGCCCCAATTACAACTAATGAAAAACTGTTTTTT.

The chain employs TRBV29-1 and TRBJ2-1; D is undetermined. Trimming cost V 3 bases and J 0 bases, with 15 bases left between them. This CDR3 is 16 amino acids long. CDR1 and CDR2 from the germline V gene are SQVTM and ANQGSEA. The CDR3 nucleotides read TGCAGCGTTGAGGTAGTTGAAGAAAGCTCCTACAATGAGCAGTTCTTC. Its protein is CSVEVVEESSYNEQFF.

The gene calls are TRBV20-1 and TRBJ2-7; weak D call: TRBD2 (5 bases). The CDR3 runs 13 residues. Germline loops: CDR1 DFQATT, CDR2 SNEGSKA (reference sequence). The V end was cut by 7 bases, the J end by 6 bases, with 19 bases between. This CDR3 is CSGERTLSGEQYF. CDR3 DNA: TGCAGTGGGGAGCGTACCTTATCCGGCGAGCAGTACTTC.

The gene calls are TRBV24-1 and TRBJ1-1; TRBD1 matches at 10 bases. Germline V gene data show CDR1 as KGHDR and CDR2 as SFDVKD. V shed 6 bases, J shed 4 bases, and the junction held 4 bases outside the gene matches. This CDR3 contains 14 residues. For the CDR3, the DNA is TGTGCCACCAGTAAGGGACAGGGGATCACTGAAGCTTTCTTT. The encoded protein is CATSKGQGITEAFF.